One and the same sample provided the 11 T cell receptor beta chains below, sequenced in a study of shared T cell receptors in the human thymus. Data came from immunoSEQ multiplex PCR; TCRdb stores just in-frame clones and leaves some out. This sample yields 700,000 or so clones, of which 75% to 90% are seen a single time; over 0.008% belongs to the top ten. These data were also reused for a study on human thymus T cells.

What was sequenced was thymocytes. All receptors derive from a girl under three years old with a congenital heart defect.

The sample holds one count of this clone. This chain links TRBV6-4 with TRBJ1-6; 7 nucleotides match TRBD1. After removal of 6 bases from V and 7 bases from J, the junction contained 6 bases not matched to a gene. The CDR3 contains 14 residues. Per germline, CDR1 MRHNA and CDR2 SNTAGT. This chain's CDR3 is CASRMGQRNSPLHF. For the CDR3, the DNA is TGTGCCAGCAGGATGGGACAGCGAAATTCACCCCTCCACTTT.

J is TRBJ1-3 and V is TRBV28; TRBD1 agrees at 7 bases. Trimming cost V 3 bases and J 1 base; bases outside gene matches: 9. This CDR3 comprises 17 residues. In germline, CDR1 is MDHEN, CDR2 SYDVKM. CDR3 coding DNA: TGTGCCAGCAGTTTCACCATGACAGGGCGGTCTGGAAACACCATATATTTT. As protein: CASSFTMTGRSGNTIYF.

The chain joins TRBV7-2 to TRBJ2-5; D remains unclear. V was pared by 3 bases and J by 2 bases, with 10 bases between. The CDR3 consists of 14 residues. Germline CDR1 and CDR2: SGHTA and FQGNSA. The CDR3 nucleotides read TGTGCCAGCAGCTTTTTAGATATGCAAGAGACCCAGTACTTC. Translated, it gives CASSFLDMQETQYF.

The chain carries TRBV5-5 and TRBJ1-5; 9 positions agree with TRBD1. Trimming removed 5 bases from V and 0 bases from J; junction bases left unmatched: 9. Germline V gives CDR1 SGHKS, CDR2 YYEKEE (reference sequence). This CDR3 spans 17 amino acids. Here the CDR3 reads CASSSGQGYFSNQPQHF. The CDR3 coding sequence is TGTGCCAGCAGTTCCGGACAGGGGTACTTTAGCAATCAGCCCCAGCATTTT.

Only one count was recorded for this clone. The chain links TRBV19 to TRBJ1-3; possible D gene TRBD1, 5 bases. V lost 0 bases to trimming and J lost 2 bases, with 14 bases between them. There are 17 residues in the CDR3. CDR1 and CDR2 (germline): LNHDA, SQIVND (reference sequence). CDR3 sequence: CASSIDRQGGTGNTIYF. Written as DNA, the CDR3 is TGTGCCAGTAGTATAGATCGGCAGGGAGGAACTGGAAACACCATATATTTT.

This rearrangement joins TRBV28 to TRBJ2-5; 9 bases map to TRBD1. The DNA end favors TRBJ2-7, so the J call may be wrong. The CDR3 has 19 amino acids. CDR1 MDHEN and CDR2 SYDVKM come from the germline V gene. The CDR3 loop reads CASTVPDRGRLGEHYEQYF. Written as DNA, the CDR3 is TGTGCCAGCACCGTTCCTGACAGGGGGAGATTGGGAGAACACTACGAGCAGTACTTC.

The CDR3 DNA is TGTGCCAGCAGCTTTAGGACAGGGGGAAAAACGAAAAGCACAGATACGCAGTATTTT. Amino acids: CASSFRTGGKTKSTDTQYF. V usage is TRBV11-2 and J usage is TRBJ2-3, with 10 bases identical to TRBD1. V was clipped by 3 bases and J by 0 bases; unmatched bases: 12. The germline CDR1 and CDR2 sequences are SGHAT and FQNNGV. The CDR3 has 19 residues. Supplemented by reference TRBV11-2 and TRBJ2-3, the full variable domain reads EAGVAQSPRYKIIEKRQSVAFWCNPISGHATLYWYQQILGQGPKLLIQFQNNGVVDDSQLPKDRFSAERLKGVDSTLKIQPAKLEDSAVYLCASSFRTGGKTKSTDTQYFGPGTRLTVL.

The chain has TRBV29-1 and TRBJ2-7; D is ambiguous. This CDR3 is 13 amino acids long. CDR1 is SQVTM and CDR2 is ANQGSEA in the germline V gene. Between the trimmed V and J ends, which lost 5 bases and 6 bases, there was a span of 17 bases. In nucleotides, the CDR3 is TGCAGCGTTATGACTGCCGGGTTGGGCGAGCAGTACTTC. This gives the protein CSVMTAGLGEQYF.

The chain joins TRBV10-3 to TRBJ2-1; maybe TRBD1 (6 bases). The CDR3 spans 12 residues. V was cut by 3 bases and J by 9 bases, with 9 bases left in between. Germline CDR1 and CDR2: ENHRY and SYGVKD. The CDR3 loop is CAISEGQPEQFF. CDR3 DNA sequence: TGTGCCATCAGTGAAGGACAGCCTGAGCAGTTCTTC.

The chain joins TRBV9 to TRBJ1-3; TRBD1 aligns across 8 bases. Germline V gives CDR1 SGDLS, CDR2 YYNGEE. The length of the CDR3 is 14 residues. V dropped 7 bases and J dropped 4; count of bases not matched to a gene: 7. CDR3 nucleotides: TGTGCCAGCTCGAGGGACAGGATAGGAAACACCATATATTTT. Translating it yields CASSRDRIGNTIYF.

A few counts support this clone. This sequence joins TRBV11-2 and TRBJ2-7, with 13 bases matching TRBD2. The CDR3 covers 18 residues. V gave up 5 bases and J gave up 2 bases; unmatched junction bases: 12. Germline lookup yields CDR1 SGHAT and CDR2 FQNNGV. The DNA for the CDR3 is TGTGCCAGCAGCCTTCGAACTAGCGGGGGGGCGGTCGCCTACGAGCAGTACTTC. Its protein product is CASSLRTSGGAVAYEQYF.